These 5 T cell receptor beta chains came from one sample sequenced in a study of T cells after posttransplantation cyclophosphamide (dated by TCRdb to 2016 to 2017). Library preparation used the immunoSEQ multiplex PCR assay. The clones in this table, taken by TCRdb from immuneACCESS, are in-frame only. Not every clone is retained; where verified, under half of the shortfall comes from an unresolved V gene, and the cause of the rest is unknown. This sample holds 66,000 or so clones; 80% to 95% were observed only once. The ten largest account for 2.5% to 3% of the sample. The specimen sequenced was PBMCs. These receptors were taken from a woman under 40 in good health and a related stem cell transplant donor.

The chain uses TRBV27 and TRBJ2-6; 7 bases map to TRBD1. This CDR3 is built from 16 residues. With V trimmed by 3 bases and J by 1 base, 3 bases remained unmatched. In germline, CDR1 is MNHEY, CDR2 SMNVEV (reference sequence). The CDR3 loop is CASSLIQGSGANVLTF. The CDR3 nucleotides are TGTGCCAGCAGTTTGATACAGGGGTCTGGGGCCAACGTCCTGACTTTC. Using reference TRBV27 and TRBJ2-6 for the parts outside the CDR3, the full variable domain is EAQVTQNPRYLITVTGKKLTVTCSQNMNHEYMSWYRQDPGLGLRQIYYSMNVEVTDKGDVPEGYKVSRKEKRNFPLILESPSPNQTSLYFCASSLIQGSGANVLTFGAGSRLTVL.

The V call is TRBV7-6, the J call TRBJ2-2; 12 positions match TRBD2. The CDR3 loop spans 18 amino acids. In germline, CDR1 is SGHVS, CDR2 FNYEAQ. After removal of 1 base from V and 6 bases from J, the junction contained 9 bases not matched to a gene. The CDR3, as DNA: TGTGCCAGCAGCTTAGAGTCTGCTAGCGGGGGGGTATCCGGGGAGCTGTTTTTT. Its protein is CASSLESASGGVSGELFF. Full variable domain (missing parts from reference TRBV7-6 and TRBJ2-2): GAGVSQSPRYKVTKRGQDVALRCDPISGHVSLYWYRQALGQGPEFLTYFNYEAQQDKSGLPNDRFSAERPEGSISTLTIQRTEQRDSAMYRCASSLESASGGVSGELFFGEGSRLTVL.

The chain uses TRBV6-5 and TRBJ1-4; possible D gene TRBD1, 5 bases. Trimming cost V 2 bases and J 8 bases, with 12 bases left between them. CDR3 size: 14 residues. CDR1 is MNHEY, CDR2 SVGAGI, per germline. The CDR3 DNA reads TGTGCCAGCAGTTACCGGGGGGGTGGGGAAAAACTGTTTTTT. The encoded protein is CASSYRGGGEKLFF.

V and J are TRBV9 and TRBJ1-1, with TRBD1 identical over 9 bases. With 3 bases clipped from V and 1 base from J, the junction kept 1 base outside the gene matches. Germline V lookup: CDR1 SGDLS, CDR2 YYNGEE. The CDR3 consists of 14 residues. CDR3 sequence (DNA): TGTGCCAGCAGCGAGGGACAGGGGAACACTGAAGCTTTCTTT. Protein sequence: CASSEGQGNTEAFF.

The J gene is TRBJ1-3, the V gene TRBV5-4; D uncertain. The CDR3 has 12 amino acids. CDR1 is SGHNT and CDR2 is YYREEE in the germline V gene (reference sequence). V was pared by 5 bases and J by 0 bases, with 3 bases between. The CDR3 here is CASSLSGNTIYF. The CDR3 DNA reads TGTGCCAGCAGTCTCTCTGGAAACACCATATATTTT.